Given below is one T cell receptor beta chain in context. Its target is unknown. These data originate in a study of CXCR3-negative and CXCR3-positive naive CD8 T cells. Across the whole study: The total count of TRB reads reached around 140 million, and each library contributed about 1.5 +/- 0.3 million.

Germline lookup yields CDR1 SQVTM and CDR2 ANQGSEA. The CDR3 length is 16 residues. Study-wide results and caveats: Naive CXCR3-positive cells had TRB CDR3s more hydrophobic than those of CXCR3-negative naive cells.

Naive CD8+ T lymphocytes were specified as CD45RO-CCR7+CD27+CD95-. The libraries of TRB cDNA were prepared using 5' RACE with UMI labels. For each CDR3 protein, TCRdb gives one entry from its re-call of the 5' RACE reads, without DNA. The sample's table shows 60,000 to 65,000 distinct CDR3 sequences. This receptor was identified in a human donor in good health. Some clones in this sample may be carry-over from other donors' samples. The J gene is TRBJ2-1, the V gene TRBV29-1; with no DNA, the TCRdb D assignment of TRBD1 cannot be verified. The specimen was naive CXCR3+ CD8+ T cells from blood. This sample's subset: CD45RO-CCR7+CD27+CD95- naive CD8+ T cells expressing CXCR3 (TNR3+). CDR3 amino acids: CSVEDPGRTSYNEQFF.